Sequencing of this TCR beta chain was carried out in a study of T-cell memory formation after mild COVID-19. TCRdb used MiXCR to reprocess the 5' RACE reads, holding one entry per CDR3 protein. The data hold 130,000 to 150,000 distinct CDR3 sequences, with about a fifth observed a single time. This CDR3 spans 14 amino acids. Trimming took 5 bases from V and 1 from J; bases not matched to a gene: 4. The J gene is TRBJ1-1, the V gene TRBV12-3 or TRBV12-4; 7 bases fit TRBD1. Sample: PBMCs or a T cell subset sorted from them (not recorded which). The origin of this receptor is an adult woman who had mild COVID-19 (a few samples of this study predate the infection). Cell type and time point are not known. The CDR3 reads CASSHRGPNTEAFF. The CDR3 bases are TGTGCCAGCAGTCACAGGGGCCCGAACACTGAAGCTTTCTTT.